This passage covers 8 T cell receptor beta chains from one sample sequenced in a study of shared clonotypes between healthy human individuals. Assay used: immunoSEQ multiplex PCR; TCRdb lists only in-frame clones, some missing. The repertoire holds over 1.5 million clones, with around 98% as singletons. Specimen: naive CD4+ T cells sorted from blood. Documented subset: CD45RA+ positively selected. The receptor source for this set is a young man in good health.

The J gene is TRBJ1-1, the V gene TRBV11-2; 9 bases are a match to TRBD1. The germline V gene has CDR1 SGHAT and CDR2 FQNNGV. With 3 bases clipped from V and 3 bases from J, the junction kept 14 bases outside the gene matches. CDR3 size: 18 residues. The CDR3 DNA sequence: TGTGCCAGCAGCTTTTTTCGAATGCGGACAGGGGCGGACACTGAAGCTTTCTTT. Translation: CASSFFRMRTGADTEAFF.

With regard to this clone: Other DNA sequences in the sample encode the same CDR3. V usage is TRBV11-3 and J usage is TRBJ2-1; D is ambiguous. The CDR3 has 13 amino acids. The germline V gene has CDR1 SGHNT and CDR2 YENEEA. V was shortened by 1 base and J by 0 bases, with 1 base between the two germline ends. DNA for the CDR3: TGTGCCAGCAGCTTAGCCTCCTACAATGAGCAGTTCTTC. Amino acid sequence: CASSLASYNEQFF.

The genes are TRBV5-4 and TRBJ1-1; TRBD1 is a possible D gene (5 bases). V was cut by 2 bases and J by 4 bases, with 12 bases left in between. From germline, CDR1 is SGHNT and CDR2 YYREEE (reference sequence). The CDR3 has 14 residues. CDR3 region: CASSFQGAPTEAFF. The CDR3 DNA follows: TGTGCCAGCAGCTTTCAAGGGGCCCCCACTGAAGCTTTCTTT.

The chain is built from TRBV7-2 and TRBJ2-7; 12 nucleotides align to TRBD2. Germline V CDR1 and CDR2: SGHTA, FQGNSA. J gave up 6 bases and V 0 bases, and 9 bases lay outside the gene matches. The CDR3 runs 17 residues. The chain's CDR3 is CASSLAGTSGFSVEQYF. In nucleotides, the CDR3 is TGTGCCAGCAGCTTAGCCGGGACTAGCGGGTTCAGTGTCGAGCAGTACTTC.

V usage is TRBV5-1 and J usage is TRBJ1-1; 8 bases are a match to TRBD1. Germline CDR1 is SGHRS and CDR2 is YFSETQ. The CDR3 consists of 19 residues. V was clipped by 0 bases and J by 1 base; unmatched bases: 14. This chain's CDR3 is CASSLDGRAGGRWNTEAFF. DNA of the CDR3: TGCGCCAGCAGCTTGGATGGGAGGGCAGGGGGCAGGTGGAACACTGAAGCTTTCTTT.

The CDR3 region is CSVSRTDTQYF. The CDR3 nucleotides read TGCAGTGTATCCAGGACAGATACGCAGTATTTT. The chain carries TRBV20-1 and TRBJ2-3; D gene uncertain. CDR1 is DFQATT and CDR2 is SNEGSKA in the germline V gene (reference sequence). The V end lost 7 bases, the J end lost 3 bases, and 8 bases lay between the germline ends. The CDR3 runs to 11 residues.

This sequence joins TRBV28 and TRBJ1-4; TRBD1 might be the D (5 bases). The CDR3 covers 15 residues. Looked up from germline, CDR1 is MDHEN and CDR2 is SYDVKM. The V end lost 5 bases, the J end lost 4 bases, and 14 bases lay between the germline ends. CDR3: CASSERGWSNEKLFF. The CDR3 DNA follows: TGTGCCAGCAGTGAGAGGGGATGGAGTAATGAAAAACTGTTTTTT.

V gene TRBV6-5 combines with J gene TRBJ2-7; D is ambiguous. From germline, CDR1 is MNHEY and CDR2 SVGAGI. Trimming took off 2 bases at V and 1 base at J, with 9 bases between the two ends. The length of the CDR3 is 14 residues. DNA of the CDR3: TGTGCCAGCAGTTACGGGCAGGCATCCTACGAGCAGTACTTC. Encoded protein: CASSYGQASYEQYF.